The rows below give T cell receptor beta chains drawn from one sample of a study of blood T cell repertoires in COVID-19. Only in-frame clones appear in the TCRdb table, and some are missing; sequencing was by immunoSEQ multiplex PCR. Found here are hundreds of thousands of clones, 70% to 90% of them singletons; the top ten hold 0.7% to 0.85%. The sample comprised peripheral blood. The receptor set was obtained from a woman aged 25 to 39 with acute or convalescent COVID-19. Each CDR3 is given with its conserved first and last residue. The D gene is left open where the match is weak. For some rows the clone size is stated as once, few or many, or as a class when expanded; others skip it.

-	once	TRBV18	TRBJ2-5	TGTGCCAGCTCTACGAGTGGGGCGGGGCCGTACCAAGAGACCCAGTACTTC	CASSTSGAGPYQETQYF
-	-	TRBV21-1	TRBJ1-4	TGTGCCAGCAGCAAGGGGACAGGGAATGAAAAACTGTTTTTT	CASSKGTGNEKLFF
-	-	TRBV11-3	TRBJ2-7	TGTGCCAGCAGCTCCTCGCTCGGGATCCTCCCGTACGAGCAGTACTTC	CASSSSLGILPYEQYF
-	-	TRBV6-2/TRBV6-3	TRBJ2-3	TGTGCCAGCAGTTACGGGGAGACGCAGTATTTT	CASSYGETQYF
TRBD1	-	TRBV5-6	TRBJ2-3	TGTGCCAGCAGCTTGTCTGCAGGGGGCTGGGATACGCAGTATTTT	CASSLSAGGWDTQYF
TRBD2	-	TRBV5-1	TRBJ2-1	TGCGCCAGCAGCTTTCTGGCTAGCGGGTCCTACAATGAGCAGTTCTTC	CASSFLASGSYNEQFF
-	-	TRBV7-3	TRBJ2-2	TGTGCCAGCAGAAGAGCGGGCCTGAACACCGGGGAGCTGTTTTTT	CASRRAGLNTGELFF
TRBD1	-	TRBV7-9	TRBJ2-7	TGTGCCAGCAGCTCCCCAACCGGGACAGGGTCGTCCGAGCAGTACTTC	CASSSPTGTGSSEQYF
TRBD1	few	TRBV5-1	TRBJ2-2	TGCGCCAGCAGCCACCCCGGACAGGGAATCGGCTTAACCGGGGAGCTGTTTTTT	CASSHPGQGIGLTGELFF
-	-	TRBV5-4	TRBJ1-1	TGTGCCAGCAGCAAACCAGGGGTGGGTGCTTTCTTT	CASSKPGVGAFF
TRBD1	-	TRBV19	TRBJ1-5	TGTGCCAGTAGTACCCGGACAGGGTATAGCAATCAGCCCCAGCATTTT	CASSTRTGYSNQPQHF
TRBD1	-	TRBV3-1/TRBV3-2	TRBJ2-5	TGTGCCAGCAGCCCAACGGGACAGCGGGAGACCCAGTACTTC	CASSPTGQRETQYF
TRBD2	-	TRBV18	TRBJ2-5	TGTGCCAGCTCACGGGCTAGCGGGCACCAAGAGACCCAGTACTTC	CASSRASGHQETQYF
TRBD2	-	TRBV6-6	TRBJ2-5	TGTGCCAGCAGTCCCCCGGGACTAGTTGGTGAGACCCAGTACTTC	CASSPPGLVGETQYF
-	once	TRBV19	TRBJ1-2	TGTGCCAGTAAAAATATCGACAACACCTATGGCTACACCTTC	CASKNIDNTYGYTF
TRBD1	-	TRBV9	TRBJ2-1	TGTGCCAGCAGCGTAAAGGGACAGGGCTACAATGAGCAGTTCTTC	CASSVKGQGYNEQFF
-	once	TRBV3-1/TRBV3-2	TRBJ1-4	TGTGCCAGCAGCCATAGATGGCAGGGCTATGAAAAACTGTTTTTT	CASSHRWQGYEKLFF
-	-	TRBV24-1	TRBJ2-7	TGTGCCACCAGTGCGGAGCGGGCCCCCTACGAGCAGTACTTC	CATSAERAPYEQYF
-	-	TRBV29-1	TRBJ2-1	TGCAGCCGGGAGCAATACGATGAGCAGTTCTTC	CSREQYDEQFF
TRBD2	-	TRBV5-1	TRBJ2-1	TGCGCCAGCAGCTCGACTAGCGGGGTCTACAATGAGCAGTTCTTC	CASSSTSGVYNEQFF
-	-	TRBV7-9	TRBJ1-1	TGTGCCAGCAGCCAAACCGGGATGAACACTGAAGCTTTCTTT	CASSQTGMNTEAFF
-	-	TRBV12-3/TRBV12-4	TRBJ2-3	TGTGCCAGCAGCTTCACAGATACGCAGTATTTT	CASSFTDTQYF
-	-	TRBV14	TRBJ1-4	TGTGCCAGCAGCCAAGGGGTCGGGAAGAATGAAAAACTGTTTTTT	CASSQGVGKNEKLFF
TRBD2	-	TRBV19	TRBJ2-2	TGTGCCAGTAGAACGGCGGGAGTAAACACCGGGGAGCTGTTTTTT	CASRTAGVNTGELFF
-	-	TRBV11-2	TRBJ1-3	TGTGCCAGCAGCTTAGATATGCGGGTCTCTGGAAACACCATATATTTT	CASSLDMRVSGNTIYF
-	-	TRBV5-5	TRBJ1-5	TGTGCCAGCAGCTTGGAAGTCTACAATCAGCCCCAGCATTTT	CASSLEVYNQPQHF
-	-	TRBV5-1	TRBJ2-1	TGCGCCAGCAGCCATCAGACTGATGAGCAGTTCTTC	CASSHQTDEQFF
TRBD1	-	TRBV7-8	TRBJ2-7	TGTGCCAGCACACCGGGACAGGGTTTGCATTCCACCTACGAGCAGTACTTC	CASTPGQGLHSTYEQYF
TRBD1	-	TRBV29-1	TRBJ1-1	TGCAGCGTCGAAAGGGGGCTGGACACTGAAGCTTTCTTT	CSVERGLDTEAFF
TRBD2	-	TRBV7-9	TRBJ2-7	TGTGCCAGCAGCCCAGAGGCGGGAGGGCCGCGGCAGTACTTC	CASSPEAGGPRQYF
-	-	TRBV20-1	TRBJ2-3	TGCAGTGCGACGAGGGCAGATACGCAGTATTTT	CSATRADTQYF
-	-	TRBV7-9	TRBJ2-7	TGTGCCAGCAGCTTAAGTTCGGTGAACTCCTACGAGCAGTACTTC	CASSLSSVNSYEQYF
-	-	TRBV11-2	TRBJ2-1	TGTGCCAGCAGCTTAGATTCGGTGGCCAGGGCTAGTTACAATGAGCAGTTCTTC	CASSLDSVARASYNEQFF
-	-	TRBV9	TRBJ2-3	TGTGCCAGCAGCGCCTTCCGTGACGGGGGCACAGATACGCAGTATTTT	CASSAFRDGGTDTQYF
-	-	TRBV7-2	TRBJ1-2	TGTGCCAGCAGCTTAGCGGTACAGGGCCTCTATGGCTACACCTTC	CASSLAVQGLYGYTF
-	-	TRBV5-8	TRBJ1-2	TGTGCCAGCAGCTTGCAGGGCTACTATGGCTACACCTTC	CASSLQGYYGYTF
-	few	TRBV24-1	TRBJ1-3	TGTGCCACCAGTGATCCCGGGACTGGAAACACCATATATTTT	CATSDPGTGNTIYF
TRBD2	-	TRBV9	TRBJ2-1	TGTGCCAGCAGACCACAGGCGGGACTAGCGGGAGGGCCAGGAGATGAGCAGTTCTTC	CASRPQAGLAGGPGDEQFF
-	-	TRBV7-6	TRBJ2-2	TGTGCCAGCAGCCCAAAGACGGGGTCCGGGGAGCTGTTTTTT	CASSPKTGSGELFF
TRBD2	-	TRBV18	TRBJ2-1	TGTGCCAGCTCACCACGGACTAGGGATGAGCAGTTCTTC	CASSPRTRDEQFF
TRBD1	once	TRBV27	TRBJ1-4	TGTGCCAGCAGTCCCGAACCGGGACAGCGGACCGAAAAACTGTTTTTT	CASSPEPGQRTEKLFF
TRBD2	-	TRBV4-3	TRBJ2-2	TGCGCCAGCAGCCACGGGACTAGCGGGGCCGGGGAGCTGTTTTTT	CASSHGTSGAGELFF
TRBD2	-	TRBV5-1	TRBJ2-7	TGCGCCAGCAGCCCGGGACTAGCGGGAGCTAGAGAGCAGTACTTC	CASSPGLAGAREQYF
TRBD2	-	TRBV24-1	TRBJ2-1	TGTGCCACCAGTTTGGCGGGAGGGCTCTATGAGCAGTTCTTC	CATSLAGGLYEQFF